The 13 T cell receptor beta chains listed next were all sequenced from one sample in a study of blood T cell repertoires in COVID-19. Some clones are missing from TCRdb's copy, which holds only in-frame ones; the method was immunoSEQ multiplex PCR. Of 50,000 to 55,000 clones listed, 85% to 90% are singletons. What was sequenced was peripheral blood. These receptors all come from a man in his 70s with acute or convalescent COVID-19.

The chain links TRBV2 to TRBJ2-7, with a weak D call TRBD2 (5 bases). The V end was cut by 8 bases, the J end by 3 bases, with 20 bases between. Germline V gene sequence: CDR1 SNHLY, CDR2 FYNNEI. This CDR3 is 15 amino acids long. The DNA of the CDR3 is TGTGCCAGCGGCCTATCCAGGACTCCCCTCTACGAGCAGTACTTC. As protein: CASGLSRTPLYEQYF. The full variable domain, in which reference TRBV2 and TRBJ2-7 provide the parts outside the CDR3, is EPEVTQTPSHQVTQMGQEVILRCVPISNHLYFYWYRQILGQKVEFLVSFYNNEISEKSEIFDDQFSVERPDGSNFTLKIRSTKLEDSAMYFCASGLSRTPLYEQYFGPGTRLTVT.

This clone has a single count. This sequence joins TRBV9 and TRBJ1-2; tentatively, D is TRBD1 (5 bases). CDR3 length: 15 residues. Trimming took 0 bases from V and 4 from J, leaving 13 bases between them. CDR1 is SGDLS, CDR2 YYNGEE, per germline. In DNA form, the CDR3 reads TGTGCCAGCAGCGTAGCTCACGGGGGTCCCTATGGCTACACCTTC. This codes for CASSVAHGGPYGYTF.

The rearrangement uses TRBV15 and TRBJ1-2; 9 bases are shared with TRBD1. With V trimmed by 9 bases and J by 4 bases, 12 bases remained unmatched. Germline assignment: CDR1 LNHNV and CDR2 YYDKDF (reference sequence). The CDR3 runs 15 residues. This chain's CDR3 is CATQQGGQGPYGYTF. As DNA, the CDR3 is TGTGCCACGCAGCAGGGGGGACAGGGTCCCTATGGCTACACCTTC.

The chain uses TRBV27 and TRBJ2-5, with 15 bases aligning to TRBD2. Trimming at V came to 2 bases and at J to 4 bases, leaving 2 bases not matched to a gene. The CDR3 is 16 amino acids. Germline V gene data show CDR1 as MNHEY and CDR2 as SMNVEV (reference sequence). CDR3 bases: TGTGCCAGCAGTTTAGGACTAGCGGGGGGGCGAGAGACCCAGTACTTC. It is translated as CASSLGLAGGRETQYF.

The chain carries TRBV19 and TRBJ1-5; possible D gene TRBD1, 6 bases. V shed 6 bases and J shed 6 bases, with 21 bases lying between them. Germline CDR1 reads LNHDA; CDR2 reads SQIVND (reference sequence). The CDR3 contains 16 residues. The CDR3 bases are TGTGCCAGTAGGAAACCCGGGGGGCAGGGTGGTCAGCCCCAGCATTTT. Residues: CASRKPGGQGGQPQHF.

J is TRBJ1-3 and V is TRBV27; perhaps TRBD1 as D (5 bases). The CDR3 totals 17 residues. CDR1 is MNHEY, CDR2 SMNVEV, per germline (reference sequence). V lost 6 bases to trimming and J lost 0 bases, with 18 bases between them. The CDR3 loop is CASRRGDGGSSGNTIYF. The CDR3 nucleotides read TGTGCCAGCAGACGTGGTGACGGGGGTAGCTCTGGAAACACCATATATTTT.

The chain employs TRBV20-1 and TRBJ2-5, with D unresolved. Trimming cost V 3 bases and J 4 bases, with 6 bases left between them. Per germline, CDR1 DFQATT and CDR2 SNEGSKA (reference sequence). The CDR3 runs 11 residues. The CDR3 DNA reads as TGCAGTGCTAGTCTCGGAGAGACCCAGTACTTC. Amino acids: CSASLGETQYF.

The J gene is TRBJ1-1, the V gene TRBV19; D is possibly TRBD1 (6 bases). V dropped 1 base and J dropped 3 bases, with 9 bases sitting between them. Germline CDR1 reads LNHDA; CDR2 reads SQIVND (reference sequence). CDR3 length: 14 amino acids. The CDR3 region is CASSIGDKYTEAFF. DNA of the CDR3: TGTGCCAGTAGTATAGGGGACAAGTACACTGAAGCTTTCTTT.

The CDR3 loop reads CATSRGIEGGSPLHF. Here the CDR3 DNA reads TGTGCCACCAGCAGAGGTATAGAGGGTGGCTCACCCCTCCACTTT. The chain has TRBV15 and TRBJ1-6; D is undetermined. CDR3 size: 15 residues. Per the germline V gene, CDR1 is LNHNV and CDR2 is YYDKDF (reference sequence). V lost 1 base to trimming and J lost 10 bases, with 14 bases between them.

The V gene is TRBV28, the J gene TRBJ2-7; 9 bases map to TRBD1. The junction had 14 bases not matched to a gene; V was cut back by 4 bases and J by 4 bases. In germline, CDR1 is MDHEN, CDR2 SYDVKM. The length of the CDR3 is 17 residues. Here the CDR3 reads CASSSLTRGTGRYEQYF. The CDR3 bases are TGTGCCAGCAGTTCACTAACCAGGGGGACAGGGAGGTACGAGCAGTACTTC.

The CDR3 reads CASSPVGSVGTGELFF. In DNA, the CDR3 is TGTGCCAGCAGCCCGGTTGGTAGCGTGGGGACCGGGGAGCTGTTTTTT. The rearrangement uses TRBV7-2 and TRBJ2-2; D possibly corresponds to TRBD2 (5 bases). The V end lost 5 bases, the J end lost 5 bases, and 18 bases lay between the germline ends. The germline V gene encodes CDR1 SGHTA and CDR2 FQGNSA. The CDR3 contains 16 residues.

V usage is TRBV19 and J usage is TRBJ1-6; 9 bases fit TRBD1. Germline V CDR1 and CDR2: LNHDA, SQIVND (reference sequence). The CDR3 runs to 15 residues. After removal of 5 bases from V and 7 bases from J, the junction contained 6 bases not matched to a gene. Here the CDR3 DNA reads TGTGCCAGTAGTGGAGGACAGGGGTTGAATTCACCCCTCCACTTT. Translation gives CASSGGQGLNSPLHF.

This chain uses TRBV5-8 with TRBJ2-7; 7 nucleotides match TRBD1. V trimming: 3 bases; J trimming: 6 bases; junction bases outside the gene matches: 9. Looked up from germline, CDR1 is SGHTS and CDR2 is YDEGEE. The CDR3 is 14 residues long. In DNA form, the CDR3 reads TGTGCCAGCAGCTATATCAACAGGGGCAGCGAGCAGTACGTC. Amino acids: CASSYINRGSEQYV.